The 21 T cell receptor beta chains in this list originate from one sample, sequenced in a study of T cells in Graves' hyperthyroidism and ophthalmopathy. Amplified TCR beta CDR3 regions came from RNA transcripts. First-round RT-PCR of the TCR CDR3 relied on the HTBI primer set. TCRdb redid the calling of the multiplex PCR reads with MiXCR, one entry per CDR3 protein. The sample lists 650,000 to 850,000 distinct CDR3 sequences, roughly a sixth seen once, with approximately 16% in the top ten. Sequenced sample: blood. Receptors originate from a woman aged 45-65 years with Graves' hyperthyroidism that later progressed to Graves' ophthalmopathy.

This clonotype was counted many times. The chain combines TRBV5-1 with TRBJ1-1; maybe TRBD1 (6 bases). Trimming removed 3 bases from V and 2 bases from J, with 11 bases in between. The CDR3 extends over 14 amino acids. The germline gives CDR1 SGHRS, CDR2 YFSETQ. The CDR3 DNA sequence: TGCGCCAGCAGCTCCGGGACAAAAAACACTGAAGCTTTCTTT. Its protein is CASSSGTKNTEAFF.

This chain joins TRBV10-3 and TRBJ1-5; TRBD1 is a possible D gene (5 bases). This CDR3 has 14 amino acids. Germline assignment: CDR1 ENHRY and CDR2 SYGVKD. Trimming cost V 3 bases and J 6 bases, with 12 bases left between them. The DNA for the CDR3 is TGTGCCATCAGTGATGGGGGGACGGGTCAGCCCCAGCATTTT. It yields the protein CAISDGGTGQPQHF.

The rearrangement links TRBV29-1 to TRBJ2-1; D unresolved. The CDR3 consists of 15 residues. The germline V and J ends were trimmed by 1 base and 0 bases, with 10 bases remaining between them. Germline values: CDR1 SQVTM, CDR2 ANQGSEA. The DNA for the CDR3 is TGCAGCGTTGAAGGTTCCAGCAGCTCCTACAATGAGCAGTTCTTC. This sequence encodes CSVEGSSSSYNEQFF.

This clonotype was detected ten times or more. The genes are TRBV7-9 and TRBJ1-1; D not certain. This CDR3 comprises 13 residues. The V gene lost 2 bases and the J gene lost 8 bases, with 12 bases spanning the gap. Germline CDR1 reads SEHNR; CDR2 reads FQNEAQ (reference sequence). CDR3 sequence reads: CASSLSLGREAFF. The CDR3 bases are TGTGCCAGCAGCTTAAGCTTAGGTCGGGAAGCTTTCTTT.

The CDR3 region is CATSGQGTSGGRTYNEQFF. The CDR3 nucleotides read TGTGCCACCAGTGGACAGGGCACTAGCGGGGGCCGAACCTACAATGAGCAGTTCTTC. This chain joins TRBV24-1 and TRBJ2-1, with TRBD2 matching 11 bases. Trimming took 5 bases from V and 2 from J; bases not matched to a gene: 13. Germline V CDR1 and CDR2: KGHDR, SFDVKD. This CDR3 spans 19 amino acids.

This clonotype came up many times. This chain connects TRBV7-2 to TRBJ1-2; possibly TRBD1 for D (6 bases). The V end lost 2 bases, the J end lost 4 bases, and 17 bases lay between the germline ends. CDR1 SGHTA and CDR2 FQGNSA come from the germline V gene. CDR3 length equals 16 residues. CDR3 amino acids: CASSLLGWQGTYGYTF. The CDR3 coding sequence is TGTGCCAGCAGCTTACTAGGGTGGCAGGGGACCTATGGCTACACCTTC.

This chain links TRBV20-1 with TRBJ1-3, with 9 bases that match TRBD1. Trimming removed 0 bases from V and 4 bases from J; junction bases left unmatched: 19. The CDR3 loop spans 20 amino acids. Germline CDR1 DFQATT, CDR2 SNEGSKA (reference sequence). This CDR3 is CSARELGTGSNSAEGNTIYF. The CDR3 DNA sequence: TGCAGTGCTAGAGAGTTAGGGACAGGGAGTAATTCGGCGGAGGGAAACACCATATATTTT.

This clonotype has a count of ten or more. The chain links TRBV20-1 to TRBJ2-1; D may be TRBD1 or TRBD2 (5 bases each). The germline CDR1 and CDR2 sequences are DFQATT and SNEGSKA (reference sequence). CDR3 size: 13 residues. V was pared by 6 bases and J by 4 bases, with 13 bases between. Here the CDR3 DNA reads TGCAGTGCAACCGGGACGAGGTACAATGAGCAGTTCTTC. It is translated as CSATGTRYNEQFF.

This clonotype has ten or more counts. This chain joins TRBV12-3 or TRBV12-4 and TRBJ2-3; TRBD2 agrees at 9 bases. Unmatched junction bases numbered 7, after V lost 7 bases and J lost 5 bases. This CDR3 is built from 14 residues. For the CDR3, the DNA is TGTGCCAGCACACGGCGGGGGGGTGGAGATACGCAGTATTTT. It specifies CASTRRGGGDTQYF.

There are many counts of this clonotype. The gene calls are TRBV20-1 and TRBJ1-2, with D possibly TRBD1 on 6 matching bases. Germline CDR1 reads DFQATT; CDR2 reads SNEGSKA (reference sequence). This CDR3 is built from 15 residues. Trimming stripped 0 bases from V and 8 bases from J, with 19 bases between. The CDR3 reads CSARDGQRGGSGYTF. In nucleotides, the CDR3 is TGCAGTGCTAGAGACGGACAGAGGGGAGGGAGCGGCTACACCTTC.

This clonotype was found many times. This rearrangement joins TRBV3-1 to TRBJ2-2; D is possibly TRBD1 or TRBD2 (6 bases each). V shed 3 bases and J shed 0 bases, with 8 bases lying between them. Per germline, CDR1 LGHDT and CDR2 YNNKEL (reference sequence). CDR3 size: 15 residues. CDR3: CASSHRGPNTGELFF. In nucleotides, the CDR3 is TGTGCCAGCAGCCATCGGGGGCCGAACACCGGGGAGCTGTTTTTT.

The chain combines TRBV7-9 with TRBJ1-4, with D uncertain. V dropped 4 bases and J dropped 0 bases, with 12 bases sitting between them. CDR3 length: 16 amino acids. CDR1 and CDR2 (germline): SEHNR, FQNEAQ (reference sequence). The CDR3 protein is CASSSKTPTTNEKLFF. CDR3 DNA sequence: TGTGCCAGCAGCTCAAAGACACCGACAACTAATGAAAAACTGTTTTTT. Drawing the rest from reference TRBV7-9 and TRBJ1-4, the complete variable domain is DTGVSQNPRHKITKRGQNVTFRCDPISEHNRLYWYRQTLGQGPEFLTYFQNEAQLEKSRLLSDRFSAERPKGSFSTLEIQRTEQGDSAMYLCASSSKTPTTNEKLFFGSGTQLSVL.

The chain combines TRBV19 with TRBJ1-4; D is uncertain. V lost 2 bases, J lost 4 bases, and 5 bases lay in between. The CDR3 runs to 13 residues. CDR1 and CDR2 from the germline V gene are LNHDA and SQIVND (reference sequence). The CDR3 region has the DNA TGTGCCAGTAGTATATACGTTAATGAAAAACTGTTTTTT. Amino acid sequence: CASSIYVNEKLFF.

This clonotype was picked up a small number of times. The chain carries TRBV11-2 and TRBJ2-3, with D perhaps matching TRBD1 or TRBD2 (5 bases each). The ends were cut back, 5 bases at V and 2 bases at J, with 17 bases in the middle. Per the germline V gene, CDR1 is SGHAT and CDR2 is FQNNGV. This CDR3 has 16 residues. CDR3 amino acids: CASSVGTDEDTDTQYF. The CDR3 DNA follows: TGTGCCAGCAGCGTGGGGACGGATGAAGACACAGATACGCAGTATTTT. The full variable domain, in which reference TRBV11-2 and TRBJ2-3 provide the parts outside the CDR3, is EAGVAQSPRYKIIEKRQSVAFWCNPISGHATLYWYQQILGQGPKLLIQFQNNGVVDDSQLPKDRFSAERLKGVDSTLKIQPAKLEDSAVYLCASSVGTDEDTDTQYFGPGTRLTVL.

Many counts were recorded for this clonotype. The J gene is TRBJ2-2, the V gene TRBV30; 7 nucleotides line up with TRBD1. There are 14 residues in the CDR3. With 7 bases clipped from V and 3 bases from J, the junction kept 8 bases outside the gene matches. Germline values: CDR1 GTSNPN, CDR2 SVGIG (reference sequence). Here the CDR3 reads CALDGQGDTGELFF. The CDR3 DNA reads TGTGCCTTGGATGGGCAGGGGGACACCGGGGAGCTGTTTTTT. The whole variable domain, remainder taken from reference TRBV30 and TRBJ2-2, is SQTIHQWPATLVQPVGSPLSLECTVEGTSNPNLYWYRQAAGRGLQLLFYSVGIGQISSEVPQNLSASRPQDRQFILSSKKLLLSDSGFYLCALDGQGDTGELFFGEGSRLTVL.

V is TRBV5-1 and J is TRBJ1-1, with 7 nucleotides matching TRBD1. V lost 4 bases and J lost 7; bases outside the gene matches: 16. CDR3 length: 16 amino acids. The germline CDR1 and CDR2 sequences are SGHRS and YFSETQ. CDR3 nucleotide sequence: TGCGCCAGCAGCGCGCCTTCAGGGGGGGGAAGCCTTGAAGCTTTCTTT. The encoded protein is CASSAPSGGGSLEAFF.

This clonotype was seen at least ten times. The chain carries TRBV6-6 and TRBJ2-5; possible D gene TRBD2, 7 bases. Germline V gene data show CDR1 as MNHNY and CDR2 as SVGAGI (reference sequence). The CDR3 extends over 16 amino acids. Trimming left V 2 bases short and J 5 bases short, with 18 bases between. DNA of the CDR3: TGTGCCAGCAGTTACCTTTTCGGGGGGCGCGGTGAGACCCAGTACTTC. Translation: CASSYLFGGRGETQYF.

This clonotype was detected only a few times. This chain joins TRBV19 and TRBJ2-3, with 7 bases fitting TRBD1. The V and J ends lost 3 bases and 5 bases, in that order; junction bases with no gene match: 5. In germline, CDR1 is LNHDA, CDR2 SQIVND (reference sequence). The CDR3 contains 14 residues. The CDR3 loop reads CASSIDRVQDTQYF. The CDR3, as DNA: TGTGCCAGTAGTATCGACAGGGTACAAGATACGCAGTATTTT. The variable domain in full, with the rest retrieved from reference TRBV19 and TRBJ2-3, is DGGITQSPKYLFRKEGQNVTLSCEQNLNHDAMYWYRQDPGQGLRLIYYSQIVNDFQKGDIAEGYSVSREKKESFPLTVTSAQKNPTAFYLCASSIDRVQDTQYFGPGTRLTVL.

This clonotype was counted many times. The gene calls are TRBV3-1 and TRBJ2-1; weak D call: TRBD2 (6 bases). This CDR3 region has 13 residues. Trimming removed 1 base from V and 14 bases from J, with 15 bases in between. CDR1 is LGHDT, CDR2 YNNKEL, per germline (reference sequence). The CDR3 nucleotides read TGTGCCAGCAGCCAAGGGACTGGGACTCCTAAGTTCTTC. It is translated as CASSQGTGTPKFF.

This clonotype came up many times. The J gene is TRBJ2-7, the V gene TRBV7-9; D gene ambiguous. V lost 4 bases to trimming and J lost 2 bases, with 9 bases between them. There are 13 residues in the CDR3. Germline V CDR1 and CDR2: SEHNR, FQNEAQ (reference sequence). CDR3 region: CASSSDTTYEQYF. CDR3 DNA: TGTGCCAGCAGCTCAGACACTACCTACGAGCAGTACTTC.

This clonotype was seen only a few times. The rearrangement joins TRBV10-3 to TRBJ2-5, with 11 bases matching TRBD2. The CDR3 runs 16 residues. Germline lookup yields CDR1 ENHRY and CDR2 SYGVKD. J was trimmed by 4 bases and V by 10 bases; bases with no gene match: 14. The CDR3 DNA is TGTGCCACGAGCTATAGCGGGAGGGGGGGTTCAGAGACCCAGTACTTC. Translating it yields CATSYSGRGGSETQYF.